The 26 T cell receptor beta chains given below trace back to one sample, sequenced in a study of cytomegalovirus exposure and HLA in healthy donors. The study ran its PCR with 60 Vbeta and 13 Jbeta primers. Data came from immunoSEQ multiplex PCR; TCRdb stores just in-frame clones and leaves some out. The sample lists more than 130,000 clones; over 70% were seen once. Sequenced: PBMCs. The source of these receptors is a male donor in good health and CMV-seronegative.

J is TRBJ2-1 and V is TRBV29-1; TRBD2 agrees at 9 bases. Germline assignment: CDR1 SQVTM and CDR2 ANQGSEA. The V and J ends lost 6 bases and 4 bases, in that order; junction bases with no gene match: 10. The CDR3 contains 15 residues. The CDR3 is CSVYLGTSNYNEQFF. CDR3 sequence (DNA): TGCAGCGTATACCTGGGGACTAGCAATTACAATGAGCAGTTCTTC.

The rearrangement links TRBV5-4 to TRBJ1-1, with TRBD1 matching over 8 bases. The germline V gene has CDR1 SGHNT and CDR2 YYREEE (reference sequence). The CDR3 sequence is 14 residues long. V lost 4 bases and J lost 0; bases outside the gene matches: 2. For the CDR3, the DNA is TGTGCCAGCAGCGTGACAGGGGTGAACACTGAAGCTTTCTTT. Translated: CASSVTGVNTEAFF. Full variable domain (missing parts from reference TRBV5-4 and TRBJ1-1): ETGVTQSPTHLIKTRGQQVTLRCSSQSGHNTVSWYQQALGQGPQFIFQYYREEENGRGNFPPRFSGLQFPNYSSELNVNALELDDSALYLCASSVTGVNTEAFFGQGTRLTVV.

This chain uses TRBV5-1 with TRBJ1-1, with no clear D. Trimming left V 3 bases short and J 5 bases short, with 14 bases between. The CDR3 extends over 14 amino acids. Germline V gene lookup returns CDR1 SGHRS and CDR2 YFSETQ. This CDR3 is CASSSAQGVTEAFF. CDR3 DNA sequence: TGCGCCAGCAGCTCAGCGCAAGGAGTAACTGAAGCTTTCTTT.

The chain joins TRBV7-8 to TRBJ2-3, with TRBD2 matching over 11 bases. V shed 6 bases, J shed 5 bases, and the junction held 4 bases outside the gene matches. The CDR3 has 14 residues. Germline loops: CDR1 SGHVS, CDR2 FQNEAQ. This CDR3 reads CASRLAGVGDTQYF. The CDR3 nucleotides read TGTGCCAGCAGACTAGCGGGAGTCGGAGATACGCAGTATTTT.

CDR3 sequence: CASSVYRASTDTQYF. In DNA, the CDR3 is TGTGCCAGCAGCGTTTACAGGGCTAGCACAGATACGCAGTATTTT. V usage is TRBV9 and J usage is TRBJ2-3; perhaps TRBD1 as D (6 bases). This CDR3 region has 15 residues. Germline V CDR1 and CDR2: SGDLS, YYNGEE. The V and J ends lost 2 bases and 0 bases respectively, with 10 bases between them.

CDR3 bases: TGTGCCAGCTCACCCGAAGGGACTAGGCGGTACGAGCAGTACTTC. Translating it yields CASSPEGTRRYEQYF. The genes are TRBV18 and TRBJ2-7, with 8 bases fitting TRBD2. Trimming removed 3 bases from V and 4 bases from J; junction bases left unmatched: 8. Germline V gene lookup returns CDR1 KGHSH and CDR2 LQKENI. The CDR3 contains 15 residues. Full variable domain (remainder filled in from reference TRBV18 and TRBJ2-7): NAGVMQNPRHLVRRRGQEARLRCSPMKGHSHVYWYRQLPEEGLKFMVYLQKENIIDESGMPKERFSAEFPKEGPSILRIQQVVRGDSAAYFCASSPEGTRRYEQYFGPGTRLTVT.

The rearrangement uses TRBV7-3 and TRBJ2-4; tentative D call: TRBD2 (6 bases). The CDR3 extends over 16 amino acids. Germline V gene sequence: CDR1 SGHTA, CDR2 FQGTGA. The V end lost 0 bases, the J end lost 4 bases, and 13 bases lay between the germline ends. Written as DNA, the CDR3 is TGTGCCAGCAGCTTAACAGGTCCGGGGGATAAAAACATTCAGTACTTC. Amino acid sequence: CASSLTGPGDKNIQYF.

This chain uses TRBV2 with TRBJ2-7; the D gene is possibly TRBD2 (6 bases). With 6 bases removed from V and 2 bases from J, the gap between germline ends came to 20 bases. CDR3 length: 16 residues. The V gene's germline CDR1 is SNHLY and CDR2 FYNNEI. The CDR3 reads CASRPVGEVSPYEQYF. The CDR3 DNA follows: TGTGCCAGCAGACCCGTTGGGGAGGTAAGCCCCTACGAGCAGTACTTC.

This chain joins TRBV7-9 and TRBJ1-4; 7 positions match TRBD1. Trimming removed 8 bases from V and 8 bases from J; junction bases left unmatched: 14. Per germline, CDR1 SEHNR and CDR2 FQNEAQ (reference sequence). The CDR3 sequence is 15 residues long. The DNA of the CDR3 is TGTGCCAGCGCCCAACTGGGACAGCGAAAAGAAAAACTGTTTTTT. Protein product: CASAQLGQRKEKLFF.

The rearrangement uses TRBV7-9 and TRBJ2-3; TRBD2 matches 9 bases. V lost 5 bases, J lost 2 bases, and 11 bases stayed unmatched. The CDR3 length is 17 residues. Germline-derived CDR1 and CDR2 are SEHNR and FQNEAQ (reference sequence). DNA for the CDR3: TGTGCCAGCAGCCCTCAAACCCCGGGACTAGCCACAGATACGCAGTATTTT. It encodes CASSPQTPGLATDTQYF.

CDR3 amino acids: CASSKAGSYNEQFF. The CDR3 DNA sequence: TGTGCCAGCAGTAAAGCGGGCTCCTACAATGAGCAGTTCTTC. The V and J genes are TRBV25-1 and TRBJ2-1; the D gene is possibly TRBD2 (6 bases). V was pared by 5 bases and J by 0 bases, with 8 bases between. The CDR3 loop spans 14 amino acids. Germline V gives CDR1 MGHDK, CDR2 SYGVNS.

In DNA, the CDR3 is TGTGCCAGCGACATCGGAGGGGGGGCTGAAGCTTTCTTT. It specifies CASDIGGGAEAFF. V is TRBV6-6 and J is TRBJ1-1, with D tentatively TRBD1 (6 bases). Germline V lookup: CDR1 MNHNY, CDR2 SVGAGI (reference sequence). V gave up 8 bases and J gave up 6 bases, with 16 bases separating them. This CDR3 spans 13 amino acids.

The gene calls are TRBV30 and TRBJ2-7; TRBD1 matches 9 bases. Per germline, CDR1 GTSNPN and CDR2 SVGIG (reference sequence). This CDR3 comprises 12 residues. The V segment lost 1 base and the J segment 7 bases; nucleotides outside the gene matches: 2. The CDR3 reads CAWSGGTGEQYF. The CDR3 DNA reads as TGTGCCTGGAGTGGGGGGACAGGGGAGCAGTACTTC.

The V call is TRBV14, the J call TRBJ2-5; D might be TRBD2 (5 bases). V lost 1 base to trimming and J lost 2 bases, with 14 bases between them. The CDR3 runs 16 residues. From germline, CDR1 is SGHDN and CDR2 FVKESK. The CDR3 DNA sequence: TGTGCCAGCAGCCAAGGGGTCCGGAGCGGACAAGAGACCCAGTACTTC. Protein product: CASSQGVRSGQETQYF. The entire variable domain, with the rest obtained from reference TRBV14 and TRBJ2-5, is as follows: EAGVTQFPSHSVIEKGQTVTLRCDPISGHDNLYWYRRVMGKEIKFLLHFVKESKQDESGMPNNRFLAERTGGTYSTLKVQPAELEDSGVYFCASSQGVRSGQETQYFGPGTRLLVL.

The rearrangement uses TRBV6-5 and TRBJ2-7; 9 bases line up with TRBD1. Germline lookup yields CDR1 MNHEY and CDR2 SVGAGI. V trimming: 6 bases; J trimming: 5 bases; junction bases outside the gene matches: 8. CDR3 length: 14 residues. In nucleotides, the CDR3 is TGTGCCAGCAGGGGAGGGACAGGGCCCCACGAGCAGTACTTC. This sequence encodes CASRGGTGPHEQYF.

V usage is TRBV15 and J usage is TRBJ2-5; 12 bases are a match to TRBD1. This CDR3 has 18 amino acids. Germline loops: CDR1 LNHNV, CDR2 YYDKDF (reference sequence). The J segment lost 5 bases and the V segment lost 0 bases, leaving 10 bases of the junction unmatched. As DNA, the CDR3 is TGTGCCACCAGCAGAGATGCCCCCGGGACAGGGGGCCGGGAGACCCAGTACTTC. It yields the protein CATSRDAPGTGGRETQYF.

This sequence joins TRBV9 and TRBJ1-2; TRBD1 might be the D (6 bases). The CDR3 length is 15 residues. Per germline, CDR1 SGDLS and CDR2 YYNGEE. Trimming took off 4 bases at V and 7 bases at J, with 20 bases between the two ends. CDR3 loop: CASSPQNQGISGYTF. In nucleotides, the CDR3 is TGTGCCAGCAGCCCCCAGAACCAGGGGATTAGTGGCTACACCTTC.

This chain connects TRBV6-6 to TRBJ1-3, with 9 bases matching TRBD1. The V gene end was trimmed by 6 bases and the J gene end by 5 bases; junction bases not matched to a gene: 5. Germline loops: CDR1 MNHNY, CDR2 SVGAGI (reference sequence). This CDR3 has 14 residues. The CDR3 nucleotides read TGTGCCAGCAGCCGGGACAGGGAACGAAACACCATATATTTT. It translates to CASSRDRERNTIYF.

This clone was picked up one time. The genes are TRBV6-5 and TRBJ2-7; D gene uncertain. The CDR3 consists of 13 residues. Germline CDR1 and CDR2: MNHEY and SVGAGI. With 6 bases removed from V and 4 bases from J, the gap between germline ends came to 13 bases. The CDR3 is CASRREKRYEQYF. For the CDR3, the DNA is TGTGCCAGCAGGCGAGAAAAGAGATACGAGCAGTACTTC.

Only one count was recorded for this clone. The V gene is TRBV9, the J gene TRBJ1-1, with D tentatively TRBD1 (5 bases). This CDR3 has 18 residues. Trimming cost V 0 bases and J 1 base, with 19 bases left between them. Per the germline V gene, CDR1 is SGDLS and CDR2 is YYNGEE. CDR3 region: CASSVGYRPTSANTEAFF. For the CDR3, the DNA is TGTGCCAGCAGCGTAGGTTACAGGCCTACCTCAGCGAACACTGAAGCTTTCTTT.

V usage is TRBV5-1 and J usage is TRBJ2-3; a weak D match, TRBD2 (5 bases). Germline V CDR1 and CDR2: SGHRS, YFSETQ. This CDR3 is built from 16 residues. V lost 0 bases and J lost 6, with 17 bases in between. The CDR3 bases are TGCGCCAGCAGCTTGGCCGGTTCGCCCCCGGGGGATACGCAGTATTTT. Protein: CASSLAGSPPGDTQYF.

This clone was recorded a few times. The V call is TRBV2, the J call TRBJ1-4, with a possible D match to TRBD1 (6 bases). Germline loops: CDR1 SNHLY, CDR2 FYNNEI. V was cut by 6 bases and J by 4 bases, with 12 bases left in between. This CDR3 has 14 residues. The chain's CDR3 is CASSEYRVNEKLFF. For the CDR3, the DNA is TGTGCCAGCAGCGAATACAGGGTTAATGAAAAACTGTTTTTT. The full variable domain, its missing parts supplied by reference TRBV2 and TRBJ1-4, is EPEVTQTPSHQVTQMGQEVILRCVPISNHLYFYWYRQILGQKVEFLVSFYNNEISEKSEIFDDQFSVERPDGSNFTLKIRSTKLEDSAMYFCASSEYRVNEKLFFGSGTQLSVL.

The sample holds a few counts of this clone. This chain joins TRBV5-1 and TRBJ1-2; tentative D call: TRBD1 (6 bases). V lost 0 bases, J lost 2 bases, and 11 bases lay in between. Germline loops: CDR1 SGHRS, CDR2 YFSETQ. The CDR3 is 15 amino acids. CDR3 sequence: CASSLGWGPNYGYTF. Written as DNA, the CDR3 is TGCGCCAGCAGCTTGGGGTGGGGGCCGAACTATGGCTACACCTTC. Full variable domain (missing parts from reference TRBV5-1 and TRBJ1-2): KAGVTQTPRYLIKTRGQQVTLSCSPISGHRSVSWYQQTPGQGLQFLFEYFSETQRNKGNFPGRFSGRQFSNSRSEMNVSTLELGDSALYLCASSLGWGPNYGYTFGSGTRLTVV.

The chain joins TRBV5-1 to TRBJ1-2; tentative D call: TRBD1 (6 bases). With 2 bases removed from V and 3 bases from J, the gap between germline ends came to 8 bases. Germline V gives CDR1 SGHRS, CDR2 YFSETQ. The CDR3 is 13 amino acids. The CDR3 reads CASSFKGDYGYTF. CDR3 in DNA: TGCGCCAGCAGCTTCAAGGGGGACTATGGCTACACCTTC. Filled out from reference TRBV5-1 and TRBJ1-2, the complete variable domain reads KAGVTQTPRYLIKTRGQQVTLSCSPISGHRSVSWYQQTPGQGLQFLFEYFSETQRNKGNFPGRFSGRQFSNSRSEMNVSTLELGDSALYLCASSFKGDYGYTFGSGTRLTVV.

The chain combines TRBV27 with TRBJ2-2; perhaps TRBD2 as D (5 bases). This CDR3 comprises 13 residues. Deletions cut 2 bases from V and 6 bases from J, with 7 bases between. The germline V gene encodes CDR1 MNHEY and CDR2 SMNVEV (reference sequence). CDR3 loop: CASSLRGPGELFF. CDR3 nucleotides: TGTGCCAGCAGTTTAAGAGGGCCCGGGGAGCTGTTTTTT.

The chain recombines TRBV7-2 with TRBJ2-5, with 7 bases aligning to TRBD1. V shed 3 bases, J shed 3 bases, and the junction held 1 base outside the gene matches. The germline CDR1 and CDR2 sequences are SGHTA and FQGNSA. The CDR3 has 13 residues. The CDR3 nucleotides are TGTGCCAGCAGCTTCGACAGGGAAGAGACCCAGTACTTC. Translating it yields CASSFDREETQYF.